This TCR beta chain was documented in a study of blood T cells in healthy people across ages (dated by TCRdb to between 2015 and 2016). General notes on the study: In model experiments, template switching captured roughly one uniquely barcoded TCR beta cDNA molecule for every two T cells. Using deep sequencing normalized with unique cDNA molecular identifiers, the study measured how TCR beta repertoire diversity changes with age. Donors were grouped into four age groups: young (average roughly 17 years), middle-aged (39), aged (around 60) and long-lived (around 80). The study analyzed two additional independent replicas of 1 million unique cDNA reads from the same blood draw for two donors, one aged 18 to 30 and one aged 80 or older. Beyond this particular receptor, the publication reports: Conclusive comparison of naive and antigen-experienced compartments was prevented by the profiling of bulk unsorted PBMCs. Compared with the aged group, the long-lived group had more naive CD4+ T cells, fewer expanded clones and increased TCR diversity, a pattern suggesting age selection. A strong correlation was found between observed TCR beta diversity and the percentage of naive T cells measured by flow cytometry. Because the CMV infection status of the donors was unknown, age-related changes in expanded clonotypes may potentially have been confounded. Estimates of total diversity based on one million sequenced T cells were regarded as lower bounds and as underestimates. As age increased, observed TCR beta diversity per million T cells dropped in a roughly linear way, and a significant reduction was already evident by age 40.

The library was obtained by 5' RACE. Sequencer: Illumina HiSeq 2500. A second PCR of about 6 to 12 cycles was run with a J-beta primer mix and a sample-barcoded 5' primer. A unique molecular identifier was introduced onto each TCR beta cDNA molecule by a template-switch 5' adaptor carrying 12 random nucleotides. Each sample yielded at least 2.5 million CDR3-containing paired-end reads. First-strand cDNA synthesis was performed from all RNA using the Mint cDNA synthesis kit, with priming by a TRBC-specific oligonucleotide. After uracil-DNA glycosylase treatment, a first 18-cycle PCR used universal primers M1SS and BC2_uni_R on all cDNA. The paper's processing steps were these. For normalization, 1 million high-quality reads were randomly selected from each sample, with every read carrying a distinct molecular identifier. Reads sharing molecular identifiers were discarded rather than binned into consensus sequences. CDR3 identification, clonotype clustering and error correction used MiTCR with a Q25 quality threshold and the strictest error-elimination algorithm. A nonparametric unseen species model using Euler transformation provided a lower-bound estimate of total TCR beta diversity. TCRdb applied fastp at Q25 and MiXCR to the public reads, then kept only in-frame beta chains. Identical CDR3 protein sequences are pooled into one entry, listed with their most common genes and DNA. TCRdb, rather than the study authors, made the V and J calls. This sample lists around 780,000 distinct CDR3 sequences; roughly 25% were detected once. Together, the top ten hold 3% of the sample.

As concerns this clonotype: Its cognate antigen has yet to be identified. No qualities accompany the bases; no much larger clone lies one base away.

From a lookup of the germline V gene (reference sequence), CDR1 and CDR2 are DFQATT and SNEGSKA. V lost 6 bases and J lost 8 bases; the stretch between them is 5 bases long. From the cysteine through the phenylalanine, the CDR3 covers 9 amino acids. Only CDR3 DNA is held: 27 bases, read in frame from base 1. Donors were 30 to 45 systemically healthy Caucasian individuals from Russia aged 6 to 90 years. Approximately 9.3 milliliters of peripheral blood were drawn from each donor into EDTA-treated Vacutainer tubes. Ficoll-Paque density-gradient centrifugation was used to isolate PBMCs, with at least 6.5 million per sample. Total RNA was extracted from PBMCs with Trizol reagent, with at least 5.5 micrograms obtained per sample. For every donor, flow cytometry on a PBMC aliquot measured the percentage of naive CD45RAhigh/CD27high T cells. Separately, the same data were catalogued under a study of T cells of mothers and their children. The second study also describes: Donors were nine systemically healthy Caucasian individuals: three mothers and their six children. cDNA synthesis used all of the extracted RNA, with roughly 1.6 ug of RNA in each 15 ul reaction. In the second PCR, the M1S primer added sample barcodes and 2-4 random nucleotides. Each mother yielded over 8.5 million TCR beta CDR3 reads and each child some 3 million reads. Thymic selection similarly shapes TCR recombination output in related and unrelated pairs, with minor effect from inherited differences. Normalized repertoire overlap in related mother-child pairs was always slightly higher than in unrelated mother-child pairs, but the difference was never significant. No persistent microchimeric T cell clones were detected, at a sensitivity of approximately 90 clones per million clonotypes. The study used deep NGS to compare TCR beta repertoires of mothers and children, seeking features distinguishing related mother-child pairs from unrelated individuals. On average, the children were roughly 10 +/- 4 years old, while the mothers were around 42 +/- 4 years old. After adapter ligation with NEBNext reagents, the libraries were sequenced on Illumina HiSeq 2000 with 100+100 nt paired-end reads. To prevent cross-contamination, the mother and child libraries were prepared one month apart and sequenced in separate runs. For each donor, somewhere between roughly 450,000 and 2,000,000 distinct TCR beta clonotypes were identified. Naive TCR beta clonotypes were estimated from low-frequency clonotypes matched to each donor's FACS-determined naive share, without sorting.

The TCR sequence derives from a boy aged 10-17 years in good health. Recombination connected TRBV20-1 to TRBJ2-1; there is no confident call for the D gene. The sample was blood. The DNA is as follows: TGCAGTGCCGGTGATGAGCAGTTCTTC. Translated, it reads CSAGDEQFF.